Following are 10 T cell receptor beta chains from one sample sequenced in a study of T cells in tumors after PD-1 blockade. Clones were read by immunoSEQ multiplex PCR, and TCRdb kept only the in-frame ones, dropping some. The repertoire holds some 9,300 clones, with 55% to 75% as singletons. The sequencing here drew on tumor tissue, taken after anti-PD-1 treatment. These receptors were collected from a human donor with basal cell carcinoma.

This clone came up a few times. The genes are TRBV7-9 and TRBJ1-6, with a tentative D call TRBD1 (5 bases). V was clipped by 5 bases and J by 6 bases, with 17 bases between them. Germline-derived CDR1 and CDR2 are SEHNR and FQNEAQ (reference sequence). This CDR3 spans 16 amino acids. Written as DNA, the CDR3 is TGTGCCAGCAGCCCCCAAGCTGGGGCCCTTAATTCACCCCTCCACTTT. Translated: CASSPQAGALNSPLHF.

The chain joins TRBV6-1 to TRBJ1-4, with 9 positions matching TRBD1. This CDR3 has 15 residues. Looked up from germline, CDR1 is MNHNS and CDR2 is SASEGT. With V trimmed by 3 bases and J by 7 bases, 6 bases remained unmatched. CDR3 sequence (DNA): TGTGCCAGCAGTGACCGCGGGACAGGGTTTGAAAAACTGTTTTTT. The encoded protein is CASSDRGTGFEKLFF.

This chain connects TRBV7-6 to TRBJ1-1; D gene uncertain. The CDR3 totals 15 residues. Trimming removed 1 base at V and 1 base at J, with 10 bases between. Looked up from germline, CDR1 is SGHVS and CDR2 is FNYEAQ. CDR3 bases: TGTGCCAGCAGCTTAGATTACAGCCCGAACACTGAAGCTTTCTTT. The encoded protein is CASSLDYSPNTEAFF. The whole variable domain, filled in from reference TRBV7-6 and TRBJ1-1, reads GAGVSQSPRYKVTKRGQDVALRCDPISGHVSLYWYRQALGQGPEFLTYFNYEAQQDKSGLPNDRFSAERPEGSISTLTIQRTEQRDSAMYRCASSLDYSPNTEAFFGQGTRLTVV.

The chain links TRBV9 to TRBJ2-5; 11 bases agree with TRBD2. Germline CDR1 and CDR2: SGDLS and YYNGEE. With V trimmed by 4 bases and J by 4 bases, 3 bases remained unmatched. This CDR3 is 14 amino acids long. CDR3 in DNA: TGTGCCAGCAGCCCTGGGACTAGCGGAGAGACCCAGTACTTC. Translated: CASSPGTSGETQYF. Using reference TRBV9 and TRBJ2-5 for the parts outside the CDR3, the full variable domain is DSGVTQTPKHLITATGQRVTLRCSPRSGDLSVYWYQQSLDQGLQFLIQYYNGEERAKGNILERFSAQQFPDLHSELNLSSLELGDSALYFCASSPGTSGETQYFGPGTRLLVL.

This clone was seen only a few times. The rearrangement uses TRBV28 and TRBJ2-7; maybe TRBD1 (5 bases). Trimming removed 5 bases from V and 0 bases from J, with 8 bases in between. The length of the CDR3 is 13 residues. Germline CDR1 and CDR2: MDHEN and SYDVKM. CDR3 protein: CASSLTDSYEQYF. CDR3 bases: TGTGCCAGCAGTCTGACAGACTCCTACGAGCAGTACTTC.

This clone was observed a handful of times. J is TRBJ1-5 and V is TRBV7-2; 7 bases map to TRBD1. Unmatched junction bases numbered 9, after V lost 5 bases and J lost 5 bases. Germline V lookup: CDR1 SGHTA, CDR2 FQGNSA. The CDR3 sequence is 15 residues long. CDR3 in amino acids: CASSVDRVPHQPQHF. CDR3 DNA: TGTGCCAGCAGCGTCGACAGGGTTCCGCATCAGCCCCAGCATTTT.

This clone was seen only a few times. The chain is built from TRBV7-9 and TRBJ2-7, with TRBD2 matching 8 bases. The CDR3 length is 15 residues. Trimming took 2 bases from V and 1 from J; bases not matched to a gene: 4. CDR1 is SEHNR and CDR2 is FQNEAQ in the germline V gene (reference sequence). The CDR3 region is CASSLSSGRSYEQYF. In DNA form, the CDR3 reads TGTGCCAGCAGCTTATCTAGCGGGCGATCCTACGAGCAGTACTTC.

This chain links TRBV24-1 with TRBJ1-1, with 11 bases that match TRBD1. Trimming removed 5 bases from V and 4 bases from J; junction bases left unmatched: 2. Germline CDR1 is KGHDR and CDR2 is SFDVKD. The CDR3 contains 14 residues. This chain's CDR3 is CATSGGTGGTEAFF. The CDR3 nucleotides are TGTGCCACCAGTGGTGGGACAGGGGGCACTGAAGCTTTCTTT.

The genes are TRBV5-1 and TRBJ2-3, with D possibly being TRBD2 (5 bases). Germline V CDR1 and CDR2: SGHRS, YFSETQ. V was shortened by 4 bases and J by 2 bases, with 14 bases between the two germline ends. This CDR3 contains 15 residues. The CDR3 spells CASSMTTTLTDTQYF. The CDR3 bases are TGCGCCAGCAGCATGACTACTACCCTCACAGATACGCAGTATTTT.

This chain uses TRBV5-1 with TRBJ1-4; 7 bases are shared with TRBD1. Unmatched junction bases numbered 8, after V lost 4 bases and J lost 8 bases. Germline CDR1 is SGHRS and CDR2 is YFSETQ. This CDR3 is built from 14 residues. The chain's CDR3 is CASSVAGQEEKLFF. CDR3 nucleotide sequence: TGCGCCAGCAGCGTAGCTGGACAGGAGGAAAAACTGTTTTTT.